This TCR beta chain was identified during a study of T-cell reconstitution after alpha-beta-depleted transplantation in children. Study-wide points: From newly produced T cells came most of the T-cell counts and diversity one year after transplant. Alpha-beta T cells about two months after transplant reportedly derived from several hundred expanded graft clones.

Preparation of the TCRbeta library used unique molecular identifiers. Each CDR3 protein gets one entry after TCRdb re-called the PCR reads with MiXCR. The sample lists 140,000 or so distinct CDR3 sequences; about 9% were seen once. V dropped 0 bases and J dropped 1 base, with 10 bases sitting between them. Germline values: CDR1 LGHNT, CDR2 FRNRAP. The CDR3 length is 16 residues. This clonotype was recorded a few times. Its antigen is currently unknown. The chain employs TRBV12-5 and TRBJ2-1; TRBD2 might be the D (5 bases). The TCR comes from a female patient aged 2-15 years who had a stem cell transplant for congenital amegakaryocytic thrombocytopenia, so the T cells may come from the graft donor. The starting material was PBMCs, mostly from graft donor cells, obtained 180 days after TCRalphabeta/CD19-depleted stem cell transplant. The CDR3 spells CASGLVYGRSYNEQFF. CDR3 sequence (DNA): TGTGCTAGTGGTTTGGTATATGGGAGATCCTACAATGAGCAGTTCTTC.